This T cell receptor (beta chain) originates from a study of blood T cell repertoires in COVID-19. Study-wide context: From the United States, Italy and Spain came samples of acute and convalescent COVID-19.

In the authors' workflow: Amplifying reference gene primers gave estimates of nucleated cell counts. Some clones are missing from TCRdb's copy, which holds only in-frame ones; the method was immunoSEQ multiplex PCR. D and trimming come from the DNA, and the V and J calls and clone size come from that table. The sample shows under 300,000 clones, roughly 82% of them seen only once. The CDR3 is 17 amino acids. CDR1 is SGDLS and CDR2 is YYNGEE in the germline V gene. The ends lost 0 bases at V and 12 bases at J; junction bases unmatched: 15. The chain joins TRBV9 to TRBJ2-1; 10 bases align to TRBD1. The TCR originated in a man older than 75 with acute or convalescent COVID-19. The sample taken for sequencing was peripheral blood. In DNA, the CDR3 is TGTGCCAGCAGCGTAGGGTTTATGGGGACAGGGGTAATGGGGCAGTTCTTC. This encodes CASSVGFMGTGVMGQFF.